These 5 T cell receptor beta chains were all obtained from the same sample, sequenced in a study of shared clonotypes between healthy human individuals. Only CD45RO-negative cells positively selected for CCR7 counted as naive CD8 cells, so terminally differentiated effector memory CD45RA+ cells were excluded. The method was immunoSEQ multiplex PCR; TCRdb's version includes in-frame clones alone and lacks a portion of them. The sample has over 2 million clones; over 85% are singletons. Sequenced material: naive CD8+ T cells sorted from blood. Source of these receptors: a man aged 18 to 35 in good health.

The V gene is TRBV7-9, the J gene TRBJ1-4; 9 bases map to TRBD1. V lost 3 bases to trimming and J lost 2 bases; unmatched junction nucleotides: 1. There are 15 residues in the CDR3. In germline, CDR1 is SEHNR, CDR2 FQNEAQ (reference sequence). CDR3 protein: CASSFGTGTNEKLFF. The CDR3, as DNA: TGTGCCAGCAGCTTCGGGACAGGGACTAATGAAAAACTGTTTTTT.

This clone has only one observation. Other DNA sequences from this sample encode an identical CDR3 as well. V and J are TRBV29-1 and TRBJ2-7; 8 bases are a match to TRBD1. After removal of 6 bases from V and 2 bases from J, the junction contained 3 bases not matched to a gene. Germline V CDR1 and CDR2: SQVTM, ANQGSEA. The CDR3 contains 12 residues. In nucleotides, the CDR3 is TGCAGCGTATCACAGGGGGCCTACGAGCAGTACTTC. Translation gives CSVSQGAYEQYF.

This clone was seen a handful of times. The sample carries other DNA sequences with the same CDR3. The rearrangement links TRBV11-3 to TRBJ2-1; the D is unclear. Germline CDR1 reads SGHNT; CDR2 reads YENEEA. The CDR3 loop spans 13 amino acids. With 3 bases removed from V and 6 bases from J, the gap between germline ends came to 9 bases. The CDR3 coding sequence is TGTGCCAGCAGCTTGTATACCCTCAATGAGCAGTTCTTC. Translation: CASSLYTLNEQFF.

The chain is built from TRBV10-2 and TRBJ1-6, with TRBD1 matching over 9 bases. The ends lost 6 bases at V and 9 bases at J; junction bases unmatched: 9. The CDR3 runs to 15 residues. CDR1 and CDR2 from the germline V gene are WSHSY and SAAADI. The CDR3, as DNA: TGCGCCAGCAGCCCCGGGACAGGGATCGCTTCACCCCTCCACTTT. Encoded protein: CASSPGTGIASPLHF.

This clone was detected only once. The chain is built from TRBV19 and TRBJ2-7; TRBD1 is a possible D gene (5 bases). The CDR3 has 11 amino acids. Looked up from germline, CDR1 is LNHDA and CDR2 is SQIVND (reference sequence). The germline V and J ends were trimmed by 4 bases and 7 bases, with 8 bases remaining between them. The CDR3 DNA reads TGTGCCAGTAGTAAAGGGGCGGAGCAGTACTTC. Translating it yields CASSKGAEQYF. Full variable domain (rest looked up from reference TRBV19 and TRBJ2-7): DGGITQSPKYLFRKEGQNVTLSCEQNLNHDAMYWYRQDPGQGLRLIYYSQIVNDFQKGDIAEGYSVSREKKESFPLTVTSAQKNPTAFYLCASSKGAEQYFGPGTRLTVT.